The entry below describes one T cell receptor beta chain. This CDR3 region has 14 residues. Germline V gene sequence: CDR1 SGHAT, CDR2 FQNNGV. V was trimmed by 1 base and J by 3 bases, leaving 7 bases between them. This entry is derived from a study of cytomegalovirus exposure and HLA in healthy donors. Profiled with immunoSEQ multiplex PCR; TCRdb holds only in-frame clones, not every one. The sample includes about 54,000 clones, approximately 89% seen only once; the top ten take 8.4%. This clonotype was obtained from a woman aged 18 to 35 in good health and CMV-seropositive. J is TRBJ1-5 and V is TRBV11-2; perhaps TRBD1 as D (5 bases). What was sequenced was PBMCs. CDR3 sequence: CASSLGQINQPQHF. In DNA, the CDR3 is TGTGCCAGCAGCTTAGGACAGATCAATCAGCCCCAGCATTTT.